This entry lists 28 T cell receptor beta chains sequenced from one sample in a study of blood T cell repertoires in COVID-19. Assay used: immunoSEQ multiplex PCR; TCRdb lists only in-frame clones, some missing. The sample lists about 120,000 clones; about 85% were seen once. The sequencing input was peripheral blood. These receptors all come from a woman aged 80 or older with acute or convalescent COVID-19.

CDR3 sequence reads: CSAADSREQYV. For the CDR3, the DNA is TGCAGTGCCGCGGACAGCCGCGAGCAGTACGTC. The V and J genes are TRBV20-1 and TRBJ2-7, with D tentatively TRBD1 (6 bases). From germline, CDR1 is DFQATT and CDR2 SNEGSKA (reference sequence). Trimming removed 6 bases from V and 6 bases from J, with 12 bases in between. The CDR3 covers 11 residues.

This sequence joins TRBV5-6 and TRBJ1-6; 10 nucleotides match TRBD1. CDR3 length: 16 residues. CDR1 and CDR2 from the germline V gene are SGHDT and YYEEEE. V lost 3 bases to trimming and J lost 10 bases; unmatched junction nucleotides: 10. The CDR3 nucleotides are TGTGCCAGCAGCTCCCGGGACAGGGGTTTTGGGTCACCCCTCCACTTT. Translated, it gives CASSSRDRGFGSPLHF.

The chain carries TRBV10-3 and TRBJ1-2; the D is unclear. The V and J ends lost 0 bases and 0 bases respectively, with 11 bases between them. Germline V gene lookup returns CDR1 ENHRY and CDR2 SYGVKD. CDR3 length: 16 amino acids. The CDR3 DNA reads TGTGCCATCAGTGAGTCAGCGGTTTCCGCTAACTATGGCTACACCTTC. Translating it yields CAISESAVSANYGYTF.

The chain combines TRBV28 with TRBJ1-2; D may be TRBD1 (5 bases). This CDR3 comprises 14 residues. V was clipped by 8 bases and J by 5 bases, with 18 bases between them. Germline CDR1 and CDR2: MDHEN and SYDVKM. This CDR3 reads CASGMGGFSYGYTF. In nucleotides, the CDR3 is TGTGCCAGCGGTATGGGGGGGTTCTCATATGGCTACACCTTC.

In this sample, this clone turned up a few times. V gene TRBV5-1 combines with J gene TRBJ1-2, with D maybe TRBD1 (6 bases). Germline V CDR1 and CDR2: SGHRS, YFSETQ. CDR3 size: 16 residues. Trimming removed 4 bases at V and 2 bases at J, with 18 bases between. CDR3 coding DNA: TGCGCCAGCAGCATTAGTCCGACAGGACAGAACTATGGCTACACCTTC. Amino acid sequence: CASSISPTGQNYGYTF.

This sequence joins TRBV10-3 and TRBJ1-5; the D is unclear. CDR1 is ENHRY, CDR2 SYGVKD, per germline. This CDR3 has 14 amino acids. The V and J ends lost 0 bases and 3 bases respectively, with 6 bases between them. CDR3 region: CAISESPHNQPQHF. The CDR3 region has the DNA TGTGCCATCAGTGAGTCTCCCCACAATCAGCCCCAGCATTTT.

This clone was counted a few times. The V and J genes are TRBV4-2 and TRBJ2-5; 8 positions agree with TRBD1. The J segment lost 5 bases and the V segment lost 0 bases, leaving 11 bases of the junction unmatched. The germline V gene encodes CDR1 LGHNA and CDR2 YNFKEQ. The CDR3 totals 17 residues. This CDR3 is CASSQDIVRTGLETQYF. DNA of the CDR3: TGTGCCAGCAGCCAAGATATTGTAAGGACAGGGTTGGAGACCCAGTACTTC.

The rearrangement uses TRBV7-2 and TRBJ1-3, with 7 positions matching TRBD1. The junction had 4 bases not matched to a gene; V was cut back by 5 bases and J by 0 bases. CDR3 length: 15 amino acids. Germline V lookup: CDR1 SGHTA, CDR2 FQGNSA. The CDR3 nucleotides read TGTGCCAGCAGCCAGGACAGGAACTCTGGAAACACCATATATTTT. The encoded protein is CASSQDRNSGNTIYF.

The chain joins TRBV5-4 to TRBJ2-2; D perhaps matches TRBD1 (5 bases). Trimming removed 4 bases at V and 1 base at J, with 11 bases between. This CDR3 contains 15 residues. Germline V gene sequence: CDR1 SGHNT, CDR2 YYREEE (reference sequence). The chain's CDR3 is CASSQDIENTGELFF. CDR3 bases: TGTGCCAGCAGCCAGGACATTGAGAACACCGGGGAGCTGTTTTTT.

In its sample, this clone was seen once. CDR3 nucleotides: TGTGCCACCAGTTCCCGGGGAAGTTACACCGGGGAGCTGTTTTTT. Translating gives CATSSRGSYTGELFF. This chain links TRBV24-1 with TRBJ2-2, with D tentatively TRBD2 (5 bases). Germline V lookup: CDR1 KGHDR, CDR2 SFDVKD. V lost 6 bases to trimming and J lost 3 bases, with 13 bases between them. The CDR3 totals 15 residues.

In its sample, this clone was seen once. The V and J genes are TRBV6-5 and TRBJ1-1; TRBD1 aligns across 10 bases. The CDR3 is made up of 16 amino acids. The V gene end was trimmed by 1 base and the J gene end by 7 bases; junction bases not matched to a gene: 9. Per the germline V gene, CDR1 is MNHEY and CDR2 is SVGAGI. CDR3 sequence: CASSYFSGTGASEAFF. DNA for the CDR3: TGTGCCAGCAGTTACTTTTCCGGGACAGGGGCAAGTGAAGCTTTCTTT.

V is TRBV9 and J is TRBJ2-4, with D unclear. CDR3 length: 13 amino acids. Germline V gives CDR1 SGDLS, CDR2 YYNGEE. Trimming removed 4 bases from V and 1 base from J, with 6 bases in between. CDR3 loop: CASSPRAKNIQYF. CDR3 nucleotide sequence: TGTGCCAGCAGCCCTCGGGCCAAAAACATTCAGTACTTC.

The V call is TRBV7-9, the J call TRBJ1-4, with 9 bases fitting TRBD1. The CDR3 has 16 residues. Germline CDR1 reads SEHNR; CDR2 reads FQNEAQ (reference sequence). Germline trimming cut 4 bases from V and 4 bases from J; bases unmatched to any gene: 7. CDR3 nucleotides: TGTGCCAGCAGCTATAGCTTGGGACAGGGTAATGAAAAACTGTTTTTT. Translation gives CASSYSLGQGNEKLFF.

V gene TRBV28 combines with J gene TRBJ2-1; TRBD1 agrees at 8 bases. This CDR3 region has 15 residues. Germline V gene lookup returns CDR1 MDHEN and CDR2 SYDVKM. V trimming: 7 bases; J trimming: 8 bases; junction bases outside the gene matches: 13. The CDR3 coding sequence is TGTGCCAGCACCCCCGGAGGACAGGGAAAACATGAGCAGTTCTTC. It codes for CASTPGGQGKHEQFF.

The DNA of the CDR3 is TGTGCCAGCAGTCCCCCTGGGGACAGGGTGTCTGGCTACACCTTC. Amino acids: CASSPPGDRVSGYTF. The genes are TRBV6-6 and TRBJ1-2; 9 nucleotides align to TRBD1. Trimming at V came to 5 bases and at J to 7 bases, leaving 11 bases not matched to a gene. The CDR3 consists of 15 residues. CDR1 is MNHNY, CDR2 SVGAGI, per germline (reference sequence).

The V gene is TRBV5-6, the J gene TRBJ1-1, with TRBD1 identical over 7 bases. Germline assignment: CDR1 SGHDT and CDR2 YYEEEE. The V segment lost 4 bases and the J segment 1 base; nucleotides outside the gene matches: 10. The CDR3 sequence is 16 residues long. CDR3 nucleotide sequence: TGTGCCAGCAGCACAAGACAGGGATGGGGGAACACTGAAGCTTTCTTT. Translated: CASSTRQGWGNTEAFF. Drawing the rest from reference TRBV5-6 and TRBJ1-1, the complete variable domain is DAGVTQSPTHLIKTRGQQVTLRCSPKSGHDTVSWYQQALGQGPQFIFQYYEEEERQRGNFPDRFSGHQFPNYSSELNVNALLLGDSALYLCASSTRQGWGNTEAFFGQGTRLTVV.

J is TRBJ1-2 and V is TRBV29-1, with 7 bases fitting TRBD1. From germline, CDR1 is SQVTM and CDR2 ANQGSEA. V shed 7 bases, J shed 2 bases, and the junction held 1 base outside the gene matches. This CDR3 contains 11 residues. This CDR3 reads CSGGQNYGYTF. The DNA for the CDR3 is TGCAGCGGGGGACAGAACTATGGCTACACCTTC.

This clone has only one observation. The V gene is TRBV3-1 (or the pseudogene TRBV3-2), the J gene TRBJ2-2, with D uncertain. This CDR3 region has 14 residues. Germline assignment: CDR1 LGHDT and CDR2 YNNKEL (reference sequence). Between the trimmed V and J ends, which lost 1 base and 4 bases, there was a span of 7 bases. CDR3 nucleotide sequence: TGTGCCAGCAGCCAAGTGGCGGTCACCGGGGAGCTGTTTTTT. Translating it yields CASSQVAVTGELFF.

The chain employs TRBV2 and TRBJ1-1; 7 nucleotides line up with TRBD1. The CDR3 spans 15 residues. V shed 4 bases, J shed 6 bases, and the junction held 11 bases outside the gene matches. CDR1 and CDR2 from the germline V gene are SNHLY and FYNNEI. Here the CDR3 DNA reads TGTGCCAGCAGTGCTGGAACAGGGGTGTTCCCTGAAGCTTTCTTT. It is translated as CASSAGTGVFPEAFF.

V and J are TRBV3-1 (or the pseudogene TRBV3-2) and TRBJ1-2, with D unclear. Germline V gene data show CDR1 as LGHDT and CDR2 as YNNKEL (reference sequence). V was clipped by 0 bases and J by 6 bases, with 11 bases between them. The CDR3 is 14 residues long. CDR3 loop: CASSQDTQLHGYTF. The CDR3 DNA sequence: TGTGCCAGCAGCCAAGATACACAGCTCCATGGCTACACCTTC.

This rearrangement joins TRBV11-3 to TRBJ1-1; perhaps TRBD1 as D (5 bases). CDR3 size: 16 residues. The V end was cut by 4 bases, the J end by 4 bases, with 19 bases between. CDR1 SGHNT and CDR2 YENEEA come from the germline V gene. The CDR3 loop is CASSSGPFGGGTEAFF. The DNA of the CDR3 is TGTGCCAGCAGCTCGGGACCTTTCGGGGGTGGCACTGAAGCTTTCTTT.

The CDR3 nucleotides read TGCGCCAGCAGCCAGTTTCCCCAGGGTAGCAATCAGCCCCAGCATTTT. Translating gives CASSQFPQGSNQPQHF. J is TRBJ1-5 and V is TRBV4-1; TRBD1 is a possible D gene (5 bases). With 3 bases removed from V and 0 bases from J, the gap between germline ends came to 12 bases. This CDR3 contains 16 residues. Germline-derived CDR1 and CDR2 are MGHRA and YSYEKL.

The genes are TRBV7-2 and TRBJ2-5; the D gene is possibly TRBD1 (5 bases). Trimming removed 1 base from V and 5 bases from J, with 8 bases in between. This CDR3 region has 13 residues. Per the germline V gene, CDR1 is SGHTA and CDR2 is FQGNSA. The CDR3 loop reads CASSLGGFETQYF. Here the CDR3 DNA reads TGTGCCAGCAGCTTAGGGGGCTTCGAGACCCAGTACTTC.

The chain joins TRBV28 to TRBJ1-2, with TRBD1 matching over 9 bases. Trimming cost V 5 bases and J 8 bases; bases outside gene matches: 12. The CDR3 contains 15 residues. The germline CDR1 and CDR2 sequences are MDHEN and SYDVKM. The CDR3 DNA reads as TGTGCCAGCAGTACTATCCGGGACAGGGTTTGGGGCTACACCTTC. It yields the protein CASSTIRDRVWGYTF.

The chain uses TRBV10-3 and TRBJ2-3; no clear D gene. Germline lookup yields CDR1 ENHRY and CDR2 SYGVKD. V lost 5 bases, J lost 4 bases, and 10 bases lay in between. This CDR3 region has 13 residues. The CDR3 region has the DNA TGTGCCATCAGTTCTGGCTTATCAGATACGCAGTATTTT. It is translated as CAISSGLSDTQYF.

The chain has TRBV11-3 and TRBJ1-1; possibly TRBD1 for D (5 bases). This CDR3 has 14 amino acids. Between the trimmed V and J ends, which lost 5 bases and 4 bases, there was a span of 14 bases. Germline CDR1 and CDR2: SGHNT and YENEEA. The chain's CDR3 is CASSPSRQTTEAFF. The CDR3 region has the DNA TGTGCCAGCAGCCCCTCCAGACAGACCACTGAAGCTTTCTTT.

The chain joins TRBV9 to TRBJ2-5, with 10 bases lining up with TRBD1. The CDR3 spans 17 residues. Germline assignment: CDR1 SGDLS and CDR2 YYNGEE. With V trimmed by 3 bases and J by 5 bases, 13 bases remained unmatched. The CDR3 nucleotides read TGTGCCAGCAGCGCTGGTGCAGGGGGGACAGGGGTGGAGACCCAGTACTTC. It yields the protein CASSAGAGGTGVETQYF.

The J gene is TRBJ2-7, the V gene TRBV21-1; TRBD2 reflects the table's D call only, with no check against the DNA. TRBV21-1 is termed a pseudogene. The CDR3 is 12 residues long. As DNA, the CDR3 is TGTGCCAGCAGCAGCGGGACTAGGCAGCAGTACGTC. As protein: CASSSGTRQQYV.